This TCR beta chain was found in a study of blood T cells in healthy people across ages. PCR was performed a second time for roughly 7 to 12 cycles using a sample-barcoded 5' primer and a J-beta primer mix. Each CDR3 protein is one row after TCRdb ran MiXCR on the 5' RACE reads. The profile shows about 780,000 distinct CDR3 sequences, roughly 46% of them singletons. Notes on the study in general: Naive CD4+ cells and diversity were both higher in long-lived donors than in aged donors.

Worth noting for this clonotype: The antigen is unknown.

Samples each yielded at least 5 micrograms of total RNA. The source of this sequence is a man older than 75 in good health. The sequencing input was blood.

CDR3 protein: CASRGPRTGYYEQYF. The CDR3 DNA reads as TGTGCCAGCAGGGGCCCAAGGACAGGGTATTACGAGCAGTACTTC. This rearrangement joins TRBV27 to TRBJ2-7; 8 positions match TRBD1. Per germline, CDR1 MNHEY and CDR2 SMNVEV (reference sequence). V dropped 6 bases and J dropped 4; count of bases not matched to a gene: 11. This CDR3 spans 15 amino acids.